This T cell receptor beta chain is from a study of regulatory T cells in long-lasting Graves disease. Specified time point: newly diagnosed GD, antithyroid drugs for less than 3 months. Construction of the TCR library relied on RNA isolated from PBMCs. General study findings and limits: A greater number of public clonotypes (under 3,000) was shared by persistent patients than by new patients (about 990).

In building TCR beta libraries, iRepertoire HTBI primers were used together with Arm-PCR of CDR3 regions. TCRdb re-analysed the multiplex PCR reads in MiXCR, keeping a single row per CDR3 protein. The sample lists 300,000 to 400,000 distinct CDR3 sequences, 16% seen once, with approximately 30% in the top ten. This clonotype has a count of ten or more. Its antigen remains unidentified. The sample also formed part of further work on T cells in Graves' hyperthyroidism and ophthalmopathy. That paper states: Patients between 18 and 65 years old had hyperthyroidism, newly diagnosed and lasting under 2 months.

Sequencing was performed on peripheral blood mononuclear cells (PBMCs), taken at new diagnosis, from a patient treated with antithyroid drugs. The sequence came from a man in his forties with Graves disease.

The DNA of the CDR3 is TGCGCCAGCAGCCTGGGGGGCAGGGGAACCCAGGGCACAGATACGCAGTATTTT. Translating gives CASSLGGRGTQGTDTQYF. This chain uses TRBV5-1 with TRBJ2-3; D is perhaps TRBD1 or TRBD2 (6 bases each). CDR3 length: 18 amino acids. Germline lookup yields CDR1 SGHRS and CDR2 YFSETQ. The V end was cut by 4 bases, the J end by 1 base, with 22 bases between.